This T cell receptor beta chain was identified during a study of blood T cell repertoires in COVID-19. Turning to the study itself: Researchers got acute and convalescent COVID-19 samples from the United States, Italy and Spain. In each case, the material was cDNA or gDNA derived from T cells, B-cell-depleted T cells, or PBMCs.

Germline assignment: CDR1 LGHDT and CDR2 YNNKEL (reference sequence). This CDR3 has 18 residues. Losses at the gene ends were 4 bases for V and 1 base for J; bases not matched to a gene: 12. In the study's own analysis: Amplification from reference gene primers served as the basis for estimated nucleated cell counts. Libraries were prepared by immunoSEQ multiplex PCR; TCRdb keeps only in-frame clonotypes and omits some of them. That table gives V, J and clone size, and the DNA gave D and trimming. The sample has fewer than 120,000 clones; under 75% are singletons. The J gene is TRBJ1-1, the V gene TRBV3-1 (or the pseudogene TRBV3-2); 10 bases align to TRBD1. This TCR was recovered from a woman in her sixties or seventies with acute or convalescent COVID-19. Sequencing used peripheral blood. CDR3 sequence: CASSRLGTGVYSNTEAFF. In nucleotides, the CDR3 is TGTGCCAGCAGCCGCCTTGGGACAGGGGTGTATTCGAACACTGAAGCTTTCTTT.